This T cell receptor (beta chain) is drawn from a study of T cells in Graves' hyperthyroidism and ophthalmopathy. Thyroid ultrasound and orbital computed tomography, with clinical symptoms and serum thyroxine and TRAb, informed diagnoses. V shed 2 bases, J shed 2 bases, and the junction held 4 bases outside the gene matches. The CDR3 contains 15 residues. This clonotype was seen repeatedly, ten times or more. The antigen is not known. Overall study findings and caveats: Ophthalmopathy, as predicted by the model, came a median about six months after the prediction.

RNA transcripts were the template for amplifying TCR beta CDR3 regions. When the TCR CDR3 underwent first-round RT-PCR, the HTBI primer set was used. TCRdb re-derived calls from the multiplex PCR reads in MiXCR, one entry per CDR3 protein. The repertoire includes 300,000 to 400,000 distinct CDR3 sequences, roughly 20% of them detected once, and 40% sits in the top ten. The chain has TRBV12-3 or TRBV12-4 and TRBJ2-3; 7 bases agree with TRBD1. The TCR originated in a man aged 18-30 years with Graves' ophthalmopathy. Sequencing was performed on blood. CDR3 amino acids: CASSLRRGNTDTQYF. The CDR3 DNA sequence: TGTGCCAGCAGTTTACGCAGGGGGAACACAGATACGCAGTATTTT.